Shown below are 22 T cell receptor beta chains from a single sample sequenced in a study of blood T cells in healthy people across ages. The second PCR ran 7 to 11 cycles with a sample-barcoded 5' primer and J-beta primers. Each CDR3 protein gets one entry after TCRdb re-called the 5' RACE reads with MiXCR. This sample has hundreds of thousands of distinct CDR3 sequences, with around two fifths found just once. The sequenced sample was blood. These receptors originate from a man in his 60s in good health.

Note on this clonotype: This CDR3 is missing its conserved last phenylalanine or tryptophan, likely due to a read error. J is TRBJ1-2 and V is TRBV10-3; no firm D call. Germline V lookup: CDR1 ENHRY, CDR2 SYGVKD. Trimming took 4 bases from V and 0 from J, leaving 6 bases between them. The CDR3 runs 13 residues. The CDR3 sequence is CAISVEANYGYTL. CDR3 sequence (DNA): TGTGCCATCAGTGTAGAGGCTAACTATGGCTACACCCTC.

The chain combines TRBV11-2 with TRBJ2-5; TRBD1 matches at 9 bases. From germline, CDR1 is SGHAT and CDR2 FQNNGV. CDR3 length: 15 amino acids. V lost 5 bases and J lost 5; bases outside the gene matches: 9. DNA of the CDR3: TGTGCCAGCAGCGAACAAACAGGGGGCGGGGAGACCCAGTACTTC. Translating gives CASSEQTGGGETQYF.

The J gene is TRBJ1-4, the V gene TRBV15, with D maybe TRBD1 (6 bases). The ends were cut back, 0 bases at V and 6 bases at J, with 17 bases in the middle. CDR3 length equals 17 residues. CDR1 and CDR2 (germline): LNHNV, YYDKDF (reference sequence). The CDR3 DNA sequence: TGTGCCACCAGCAGAGAGGGGGCAGGGCGGACTGATGAAAAACTGTTTTTT. This encodes CATSREGAGRTDEKLFF.

This clonotype was counted only a few times. The rearrangement joins TRBV6-1 to TRBJ2-3, with D perhaps matching TRBD1 or TRBD2 (5 bases each). The CDR3 runs to 14 residues. The ends were cut back, 0 bases at V and 1 base at J, with 5 bases in the middle. Germline V gene data show CDR1 as MNHNS and CDR2 as SASEGT. The CDR3 sequence: CASSEAGGTDTQYF. CDR3 DNA: TGTGCCAGCAGTGAAGCGGGGGGCACAGATACGCAGTATTTT.

The CDR3 is CASSFWGRDEQYF. In DNA, the CDR3 is TGTGCCAGCAGCTTTTGGGGGCGGGATGAGCAGTACTTC. The chain recombines TRBV5-5 with TRBJ2-1, with D perhaps TRBD1 or TRBD2 (6 bases each). The closer fit of TRBJ2-7 to the DNA end suggests the J call may be wrong. CDR3 length: 13 amino acids. The germline CDR1 and CDR2 sequences are SGHKS and YYEKEE (reference sequence).

There are a few counts of this clonotype. This chain links TRBV7-6 with TRBJ2-5; TRBD2 might be the D (6 bases). The CDR3 is 16 residues long. V was cut by 5 bases and J by 4 bases, with 20 bases left in between. The V gene's germline CDR1 is SGHVS and CDR2 FNYEAQ. CDR3 DNA sequence: TGTGCCAGCAGCAAAAAGGTTCAGGGACTTGGAGAGACCCAGTACTTC. Its translation is CASSKKVQGLGETQYF.

The V and J genes are TRBV9 and TRBJ2-7; weak D call: TRBD2 (5 bases). The CDR3 contains 14 residues. Trimming stripped 0 bases from V and 2 bases from J, with 9 bases between. Looked up from germline, CDR1 is SGDLS and CDR2 is YYNGEE. For the CDR3, the DNA is TGTGCCAGCAGCGTAGCGGACGGGGCCTACGAGCAGTACTTC. It translates to CASSVADGAYEQYF.

The chain employs TRBV2 and TRBJ1-4, with D unresolved. CDR1 is SNHLY, CDR2 FYNNEI, per germline. This CDR3 spans 14 amino acids. V was pared by 6 bases and J by 4 bases, with 12 bases between. The CDR3 reads CASSPLGNNEKLFF. CDR3 in DNA: TGTGCCAGCAGCCCCCTGGGAAATAATGAAAAACTGTTTTTT.

This clonotype was seen a single time. The V and J genes are TRBV30 and TRBJ2-5; possibly TRBD2 for D (6 bases). The J call may be incorrect, as the DNA end agrees better with TRBJ2-4. Germline loops: CDR1 GTSNPN, CDR2 SVGIG (reference sequence). This CDR3 contains 13 residues. The CDR3 nucleotides are TGTGCCTGGAGGGGCGGACTACGGGACATTCAGTACTTC. Its protein product is CAWRGGLRDIQYF.

There are a few counts of this clonotype. This chain joins TRBV9 and TRBJ2-7, with a tentative D call TRBD1 (6 bases). The J call is uncertain, as TRBJ2-5 better fits the DNA end. The V gene's germline CDR1 is SGDLS and CDR2 YYNGEE. The CDR3 extends over 14 amino acids. The CDR3 loop reads CASSVSQGKETQYF. CDR3 coding DNA: TGTGCCAGCAGCGTTTCACAGGGAAAAGAGACCCAGTACTTC.

This clonotype occurred a few times. J is TRBJ2-5 and V is TRBV5-1, with 10 bases that match TRBD2. Germline V CDR1 and CDR2: SGHRS, YFSETQ. With V trimmed by 1 base and J by 5 bases, 2 bases remained unmatched. There are 14 residues in the CDR3. CDR3 DNA sequence: TGCGCCAGCAGCTTGACAGCGGGGGGGGAGACCCAGTACTTC. This sequence encodes CASSLTAGGETQYF.

As for this clonotype: The DNA is left out, because the CDR3 cannot be placed on it with certainty; the CDR3 is given as TCRdb lists it. This chain uses TRBV20-1 with TRBJ1-2; the table names TRBD1, a call not compared with the DNA. The CDR3 has 14 amino acids, counting both end residues. Germline CDR1 DFQATT, CDR2 SNEGSKA (reference sequence). CDR3 sequence reads: CSARFGQGNYGCTF.

The DNA for the CDR3 is TGTGCCAGCAGCCAAGAACACAGGGGGCTGTACGAGCAGTACTTC. Protein: CASSQEHRGLYEQYF. The chain is built from TRBV3-1 and TRBJ2-5; TRBD1 aligns across 9 bases. The J call could be wrong; TRBJ2-7 is a better fit for the DNA end. Per germline, CDR1 LGHDT and CDR2 YNNKEL (reference sequence). The CDR3 totals 15 residues.

The chain links TRBV11-2 to TRBJ2-5; the D gene is possibly TRBD2 (6 bases). The end of the DNA fits TRBJ2-1 better, so the J call may be wrong. CDR3 length equals 15 residues. Germline values: CDR1 SGHAT, CDR2 FQNNGV. The CDR3 bases are TGTGCCAGCAGCGTACTCGGAGGGCGCCAAGAGACCCAGTTCTTC. Translated: CASSVLGGRQETQFF.

As concerns this clonotype: The junction does not match germline at one end; this may be a read error. The rearrangement joins TRBV6-2 or TRBV6-3 to TRBJ2-5; 9 bases line up with TRBD2. Germline CDR1 is MNHEY and CDR2 is SVGEGT. The CDR3 extends over 15 amino acids. The CDR3 loop reads CANSAPSGAQETQYF. In DNA form, the CDR3 reads TGTGCCAACAGTGCGCCTAGCGGGGCCCAAGAGACCCAGTACTTC.

The CDR3 region is CASSVGQGSPGELFF. The CDR3 bases are TGTGCCAGCAGCGTAGGACAGGGTTCACCCGGGGAGCTGTTTTTT. This chain uses TRBV9 with TRBJ2-2; 7 positions match TRBD1. The CDR3 is made up of 15 amino acids. V lost 0 bases, J lost 6 bases, and 5 bases stayed unmatched. Germline V gene data show CDR1 as SGDLS and CDR2 as YYNGEE. The full variable domain, its missing parts supplied by reference TRBV9 and TRBJ2-2, is DSGVTQTPKHLITATGQRVTLRCSPRSGDLSVYWYQQSLDQGLQFLIQYYNGEERAKGNILERFSAQQFPDLHSELNLSSLELGDSALYFCASSVGQGSPGELFFGEGSRLTVL.

The chain employs TRBV4-3 and TRBJ1-6; D ambiguous. V gave up 0 bases and J gave up 10 bases, with 16 bases separating them. The CDR3 has 16 residues. Germline V gene lookup returns CDR1 LGHNA and CDR2 YSLEER. The CDR3 sequence: CASSQDGVGSGSPLHF. CDR3 bases: TGCGCCAGCAGCCAAGATGGCGTAGGGAGCGGATCACCCCTCCACTTT.

V usage is TRBV2 and J usage is TRBJ2-3; 9 bases are shared with TRBD2. The CDR3 sequence is 17 residues long. CDR1 is SNHLY and CDR2 is FYNNEI in the germline V gene. The V and J ends lost 0 bases and 0 bases, in that order; junction bases with no gene match: 4. Here the CDR3 reads CASSEATLAGSTDTQYF. The CDR3 DNA is TGTGCCAGCAGTGAAGCGACTCTAGCGGGGAGCACAGATACGCAGTATTTT.

About this clonotype: An end of the junction differs from the germline gene, which may be a read error. The chain employs TRBV11-3 and TRBJ2-7; no clear D. CDR3 length: 18 amino acids. Germline V lookup: CDR1 SGHNT, CDR2 YENEEA. CDR3 sequence: CTSSLTKGRGLSFYEQYF. The CDR3 nucleotides read TGTACCAGCAGCTTAACGAAGGGTCGTGGTCTTAGTTTCTACGAGCAGTACTTC.

This chain joins TRBV10-3 and TRBJ1-2; D not certain. V was shortened by 6 bases and J by 4 bases, with 12 bases between the two germline ends. Germline CDR1 is ENHRY and CDR2 is SYGVKD. The length of the CDR3 is 13 residues. The CDR3 DNA is TGTGCCATCAGGAATGATGAGCCCTATGGCTACACCTTC. This translates into CAIRNDEPYGYTF.

This rearrangement joins TRBV9 to TRBJ2-1, with TRBD2 identical over 12 bases. There are 17 residues in the CDR3. Germline loops: CDR1 SGDLS, CDR2 YYNGEE. V gave up 4 bases and J gave up 5 bases; unmatched junction bases: 10. DNA of the CDR3: TGTGCCAGCAGCTCTGACTTAACTAGCGGGGGGAACAATGAGCAGTTCTTC. It specifies CASSSDLTSGGNNEQFF.

In its sample, this clonotype was seen a few times. The gene calls are TRBV20-1 and TRBJ1-4, with D maybe TRBD1 (6 bases). CDR1 and CDR2 (germline): DFQATT, SNEGSKA (reference sequence). The CDR3 loop spans 13 amino acids. With 3 bases removed from V and 7 bases from J, the gap between germline ends came to 12 bases. CDR3 in amino acids: CSASSRGSEKLFF. CDR3 DNA: TGCAGTGCTAGTTCTAGGGGGAGTGAAAAACTGTTTTTT.